This T cell receptor (beta chain) was documented in a study of preoperative IRX-2 immunotherapy in early breast cancer (dated by TCRdb to between 2018 and 2020). CDR1 LNHDA and CDR2 SQIVND were looked up in the germline V gene (reference sequence). The CDR3 has 13 amino acids, counting the end cysteine and phenylalanine. Only the CDR3 part of the read is kept: 39 bases, read in frame from the first base. V drops 3 bases and J drops 6 bases, leaving 11 bases in between. The treatment or condition label here, explained by the study, means: preoperative locoregional IRX-2 cytokine immunotherapy. The samples were obtained from a phase Ib study that tested preoperative, locoregional IRX-2 cytokine immunotherapy designed to prime immune responses. Before surgery, IRX-2 was given to the donors, who were patients with early-stage breast cancer. The library came from the immunoSEQ multiplex PCR assay. This is the immuneACCESS table as TCRdb keeps it, with only in-frame sequences that have V and J called. A part of the clones is gone; compared with another copy, unresolved V genes explain less than half, and the rest is unexplained. This sample holds about 98,000 clones; roughly 85% were observed only once. Jointly, the top ten make up 2% to 2.5% of the sample.

Comment on this clone: Its antigen remains unidentified. Qualities for individual bases were not recorded, and no much larger clone is one base off.

This TCR was recovered from a human donor with breast cancer. The chain is made from TRBV19 and TRBJ2-5, with a weak D call of TRBD2 (6 bases match). The sequencing used tumor tissue, collected after IRX-2 immunotherapy. The nucleotide sequence reads as follows: TGTGCCAGTAGTATTCCCGGGACTCAGACCCAGTACTTC. Its protein reads: CASSIPGTQTQYF.